Presented here are 23 T cell receptor beta chains from one specimen sequenced in a study of naive and memory T cell subsets. The beta constant-region primer was an equimolar mix of two oligonucleotides covering TRBC1 and TRBC2. The ligated cDNA underwent four PCR rounds using SP2 and nested alpha and beta constant-region primers. Using its own MiXCR run on the UMI-ligation and nested PCR reads, TCRdb lists one record per CDR3 protein. Of more than 100,000 distinct CDR3 sequences listed, 35% to 40% are singletons. The sequenced material came from central memory CD4+ T cells from blood. The receptors were sampled from a human donor in good health.

V gene TRBV10-3 combines with J gene TRBJ2-1; 9 nucleotides line up with TRBD2. The junction had 9 bases not matched to a gene; V was cut back by 4 bases and J by 5 bases. Germline CDR1 and CDR2: ENHRY and SYGVKD. CDR3 length equals 16 residues. Here the CDR3 reads CAISVSSSGTNNEQFF. The CDR3 bases are TGTGCCATCAGTGTTTCTTCTAGCGGGACAAACAATGAGCAGTTCTTC.

This clonotype was counted only a few times. This chain links TRBV10-3 with TRBJ1-2; D is perhaps TRBD1 (6 bases). Trimming took 6 bases from V and 2 from J, leaving 13 bases between them. CDR1 is ENHRY, CDR2 SYGVKD, per germline. This CDR3 is 14 amino acids long. Written as DNA, the CDR3 is TGTGCCATCAGACCGGGACAAATAAACTATGGCTACACCTTC. Amino acid sequence: CAIRPGQINYGYTF.

This clonotype was detected only a few times. The chain links TRBV28 to TRBJ2-1; 7 bases are a match to TRBD1. The V gene's germline CDR1 is MDHEN and CDR2 SYDVKM. The CDR3 covers 15 residues. The junction had 9 bases not matched to a gene; V was cut back by 4 bases and J by 6 bases. The CDR3 region is CASSSTGAKGNEQFF. CDR3 in DNA: TGTGCCAGCAGTTCTACAGGGGCGAAAGGCAATGAGCAGTTCTTC.

In DNA, the CDR3 is TGCGCCAGCGGGACAGGGGGGAATGAGCAGTTCTTC. Its translation: CASGTGGNEQFF. The rearrangement uses TRBV5-1 and TRBJ2-1; 11 bases are shared with TRBD1. The germline V gene has CDR1 SGHRS and CDR2 YFSETQ. The trim removed 7 bases at V and 7 bases at J, leaving 1 base unmatched. The length of the CDR3 is 12 residues.

This clonotype was observed at least ten times. The rearrangement joins TRBV29-1 to TRBJ2-1; 13 bases line up with TRBD2. The V and J ends lost 5 bases and 6 bases, in that order; junction bases with no gene match: 4. CDR3 size: 14 residues. Germline V gene sequence: CDR1 SQVTM, CDR2 ANQGSEA. CDR3 nucleotides: TGCAGCGTTAGGACTAGCGGGAGTTTCAATGAGCAGTTCTTC. It specifies CSVRTSGSFNEQFF.

The CDR3 protein is CASSRKGASGNTIYF. The CDR3 DNA sequence: TGTGCCAGCAGCCGCAAAGGGGCGTCTGGAAACACCATATATTTT. The gene calls are TRBV3-1 and TRBJ1-3, with a weak D call TRBD1 (5 bases). Per germline, CDR1 LGHDT and CDR2 YNNKEL (reference sequence). The CDR3 extends over 15 amino acids. Trimming shortened V by 4 bases and J by 1 base, and 11 bases separated the two germline ends.

This clonotype was recorded a few times. This chain uses TRBV7-2 with TRBJ2-1; maybe TRBD2 (7 bases). Germline CDR1 reads SGHTA; CDR2 reads FQGNSA. With 0 bases removed from V and 5 bases from J, the gap between germline ends came to 20 bases. The CDR3 runs 18 residues. CDR3 bases: TGTGCCAGCAGCTTAGCGCGGGGGCGGGAGCGTCTGCACAATGAGCAGTTCTTC. Protein sequence: CASSLARGRERLHNEQFF. Combining the CDR3 with reference TRBV7-2 and TRBJ2-1 gives the whole variable domain GAGVSQSPSNKVTEKGKDVELRCDPISGHTALYWYRQSLGQGLEFLIYFQGNSAPDKSGLPSDRFSAERTGGSVSTLTIQRTQQEDSAVYLCASSLARGRERLHNEQFFGPGTRLTVL.

There are a few counts of this clonotype. This chain uses TRBV3-1 with TRBJ2-1; D is unresolved. The length of the CDR3 is 13 residues. Trimming removed 4 bases from V and 6 bases from J, with 10 bases in between. Germline-derived CDR1 and CDR2 are LGHDT and YNNKEL (reference sequence). This chain's CDR3 is CASSPDRRNEQFF. The CDR3 DNA sequence: TGTGCCAGCAGCCCGGACCGACGCAATGAGCAGTTCTTC.

Many counts were recorded for this clonotype. The chain employs TRBV30 and TRBJ2-4; TRBD1 matches 9 bases. There are 13 residues in the CDR3. Germline V gene lookup returns CDR1 GTSNPN and CDR2 SVGIG (reference sequence). V lost 0 bases to trimming and J lost 6 bases; unmatched junction nucleotides: 0. In nucleotides, the CDR3 is TGTGCCTGGAGTGTACAGGGGGCAAACATTCAGTACTTC. Amino acids: CAWSVQGANIQYF.

There are a few counts of this clonotype. The chain uses TRBV28 and TRBJ2-5; TRBD2 matches at 10 bases. This CDR3 contains 16 residues. Germline lookup yields CDR1 MDHEN and CDR2 SYDVKM. Unmatched junction bases numbered 13, after V lost 7 bases and J lost 5 bases. DNA of the CDR3: TGTGCCAGCAACCATGGCGGGCTAGCGGGAGTCGAGACCCAGTACTTC. The encoded protein is CASNHGGLAGVETQYF.

This clonotype was recorded at least ten times. The genes are TRBV7-2 and TRBJ2-7, with D perhaps matching TRBD2 (5 bases). Germline CDR1 SGHTA, CDR2 FQGNSA. This CDR3 has 17 residues. Trimming removed 5 bases from V and 1 base from J, with 21 bases in between. The CDR3 sequence is CASSPGTFRTGSYEQYF. The CDR3 DNA follows: TGTGCCAGCAGCCCCGGAACCTTCCGGACTGGTTCCTACGAGCAGTACTTC. The full variable domain, its missing parts supplied by reference TRBV7-2 and TRBJ2-7, is GAGVSQSPSNKVTEKGKDVELRCDPISGHTALYWYRQSLGQGLEFLIYFQGNSAPDKSGLPSDRFSAERTGGSVSTLTIQRTQQEDSAVYLCASSPGTFRTGSYEQYFGPGTRLTVT.

The CDR3 here is CAISAAGGSYEQYF. DNA of the CDR3: TGTGCCATCAGTGCGGCGGGAGGCTCCTACGAGCAGTACTTC. The rearrangement uses TRBV10-3 and TRBJ2-7; 8 bases align to TRBD2. Germline lookup yields CDR1 ENHRY and CDR2 SYGVKD. The CDR3 totals 14 residues. The junction had 2 bases not matched to a gene; V was cut back by 4 bases and J by 0 bases.

This chain uses TRBV12-3 or TRBV12-4 with TRBJ2-1; D gene uncertain. Trimming removed 6 bases from V and 9 bases from J, with 21 bases in between. This CDR3 region has 15 residues. The CDR3 coding sequence is TGTGCCAGCAGCCAAGCGAGCAGGCCGAGTGGTGAGCAGTTCTTC. This sequence encodes CASSQASRPSGEQFF.

The chain uses TRBV7-8 and TRBJ2-6; D may be TRBD1 or TRBD2 (5 bases each). This CDR3 comprises 18 residues. CDR1 is SGHVS and CDR2 is FQNEAQ in the germline V gene. Trimming took 1 base from V and 0 from J, leaving 13 bases between them. CDR3 in amino acids: CASSLVGTASSGANVLTF. CDR3 coding DNA: TGTGCCAGCAGCTTAGTAGGGACGGCCAGCTCTGGGGCCAACGTCCTGACTTTC.

The chain links TRBV27 to TRBJ1-1; a possible D gene is TRBD1 (5 bases). The CDR3 is 14 residues long. The V end was cut by 4 bases, the J end by 6 bases, with 15 bases between. Germline CDR1 MNHEY, CDR2 SMNVEV (reference sequence). CDR3 DNA: TGTGCCAGCAGTTCCCCGTTTGGGGCCCCTGAAGCTTTCTTT. It yields the protein CASSSPFGAPEAFF.

This clonotype was counted between two and nine times. V and J are TRBV21-1 and TRBJ1-5. TRBV21-1 represents a pseudogene. This CDR3 comprises 17 residues. CDR3 region: CASSKVRGGRRNQPQHF. The DNA for the CDR3 is TGTGCCAGCAGCAAAGTGCGGGGTGGTAGGCGTAATCAGCCCCAGCATTTT.

This clonotype was observed a few times. The chain is built from TRBV19 and TRBJ2-1; TRBD2 aligns across 11 bases. The CDR3 is 14 amino acids. CDR1 is LNHDA, CDR2 SQIVND, per germline (reference sequence). V gave up 5 bases and J gave up 10 bases; unmatched junction bases: 7. Here the CDR3 DNA reads TGTGCCAGTAGTGAGACTAGCGGGAATGACGAGCAGTTCTTC. Amino acids: CASSETSGNDEQFF.

V is TRBV29-1 and J is TRBJ2-6; D is unclear. Trimming took off 6 bases at V and 0 bases at J, with 12 bases between the two ends. The CDR3 sequence is 15 residues long. The germline CDR1 and CDR2 sequences are SQVTM and ANQGSEA. CDR3 coding DNA: TGCAGCGTAGCCAGAGACAACTCTGGGGCCAACGTCCTGACTTTC. It is translated as CSVARDNSGANVLTF. The full variable domain, with the rest looked up from reference TRBV29-1 and TRBJ2-6, is SAVISQKPSRDICQRGTSLTIQCQVDSQVTMMFWYRQQPGQSLTLIATANQGSEATYESGFVIDKFPISRPNLTFSTLTVSNMSPEDSSIYLCSVARDNSGANVLTFGAGSRLTVL.

The chain is built from TRBV7-8 and TRBJ1-3, with D perhaps matching TRBD1 (6 bases). Germline values: CDR1 SGHVS, CDR2 FQNEAQ. The CDR3 contains 13 residues. Trimming removed 5 bases at V and 2 bases at J, with 7 bases between. The CDR3 sequence: CASSRDTGNTIYF. CDR3 DNA: TGTGCCAGCAGCCGGGACACTGGAAACACCATATATTTT.

The chain couples TRBV18 to TRBJ2-3; no firm D call. V lost 2 bases to trimming and J lost 0 bases, with 9 bases between them. The CDR3 has 15 amino acids. Germline values: CDR1 KGHSH, CDR2 LQKENI. Written as DNA, the CDR3 is TGTGCCAGCTCACCAGATTACCTCAGCACAGATACGCAGTATTTT. Translation gives CASSPDYLSTDTQYF.

This clonotype has a handful of counts. V is TRBV30 and J is TRBJ2-5; either TRBD1 or TRBD2 may supply D (5 bases each). The V end was cut by 3 bases, the J end by 5 bases, with 10 bases between. This CDR3 spans 12 amino acids. The germline V gene has CDR1 GTSNPN and CDR2 SVGIG (reference sequence). The CDR3 sequence is CAWRLEGETQYF. CDR3 sequence (DNA): TGTGCCTGGAGACTAGAGGGGGAGACCCAGTACTTC.

The gene calls are TRBV20-1 and TRBJ2-3, with 10 nucleotides matching TRBD2. Germline V gives CDR1 DFQATT, CDR2 SNEGSKA (reference sequence). CDR3 length: 17 amino acids. The V gene end was trimmed by 0 bases and the J gene end by 2 bases; junction bases not matched to a gene: 8. CDR3 DNA: TGCAGTGCTAGAGATTTCCGGACTAGCGGATCCACAGATACGCAGTATTTT. Protein product: CSARDFRTSGSTDTQYF.

This clonotype was counted a few times. The chain is built from TRBV12-3 or TRBV12-4 and TRBJ1-1; D gene ambiguous. V was shortened by 4 bases and J by 0 bases, with 12 bases between the two germline ends. The CDR3 runs to 15 residues. CDR3 sequence: CASSSLGIMNTEAFF. CDR3 nucleotides: TGTGCCAGCAGTTCCTTGGGGATCATGAACACTGAAGCTTTCTTT.